The 27 T cell receptor beta chains below were found in one sample sequenced in a study of persistence of HIV-infected CD4 T cells. Which antigens these TCRs recognize remains unknown. The libraries were made with immunoSEQ version 4 in survey mode. Repertoires were generated with immunoSEQ multiplex PCR, while TCRdb's copy carries only in-frame clones and drops some. Of about 46,000 clones listed, 90% are singletons. This nonspecific control used anti-CD3/anti-CD28 bead stimulation of CD4+ T cells. CD4+ T cells upregulating both CD40 ligand and CD69 were sorted as responding cells. Sequencing was performed on CD4+ T cells sorted from PBMCs after approximately 18-hour stimulation, taken from a patient who received antiretroviral therapy. All receptors come from an adult woman with HIV who was CMV-seropositive.

V and J are TRBV12-3 or TRBV12-4 and TRBJ1-1, with D perhaps matching TRBD1 (6 bases). This CDR3 has 13 amino acids. V gave up 2 bases and J gave up 4 bases, with 8 bases separating them. CDR3 bases: TGTGCCAGCAGTTTACCGGGGGCCACTGAAGCTTTCTTT. This sequence encodes CASSLPGATEAFF.

This sequence joins TRBV6-6 and TRBJ1-2; D call uncertain. Germline CDR1 reads MNHNY; CDR2 reads SVGAGI (reference sequence). Trimming left V 0 bases short and J 7 bases short, with 12 bases between. This CDR3 spans 14 amino acids. The CDR3 sequence: CASSYSNSPGGYTF. In DNA form, the CDR3 reads TGTGCCAGCAGTTACTCGAACAGCCCGGGTGGCTACACCTTC.

The J gene is TRBJ2-3, the V gene TRBV3-1 (or the pseudogene TRBV3-2), with a possible D match to TRBD2 (5 bases). The length of the CDR3 is 15 residues. CDR1 is LGHDT and CDR2 is YNNKEL in the germline V gene (reference sequence). The V gene lost 4 bases and the J gene lost 2 bases, with 13 bases spanning the gap. This chain's CDR3 is CASSPPGSLTDTQYF. The CDR3 nucleotides read TGTGCCAGCAGCCCCCCGGGGTCCCTCACAGATACGCAGTATTTT.

This chain links TRBV2 with TRBJ2-7; D not resolved. The CDR3 is 14 amino acids. Germline V gene lookup returns CDR1 SNHLY and CDR2 FYNNEI. V dropped 5 bases and J dropped 4 bases, with 15 bases sitting between them. CDR3 in DNA: TGTGCCAGCAGTCCGGAACCCCGTGTTTACGAGCAGTACTTC. It yields the protein CASSPEPRVYEQYF.

The chain uses TRBV30 and TRBJ1-5; no clear D. This CDR3 region has 14 residues. V was cut by 2 bases and J by 1 base, with 9 bases left in between. Germline values: CDR1 GTSNPN, CDR2 SVGIG (reference sequence). CDR3 protein: CAWSTSRSNQPQHF. DNA of the CDR3: TGTGCCTGGAGTACGAGCAGAAGCAATCAGCCCCAGCATTTT.

This sequence joins TRBV15 and TRBJ2-3; D is undetermined. The CDR3 runs 13 residues. V was shortened by 0 bases and J by 2 bases, with 3 bases between the two germline ends. Per germline, CDR1 LNHNV and CDR2 YYDKDF (reference sequence). The CDR3 bases are TGTGCCACCAGCAGAGACTACACAGATACGCAGTATTTT. This gives the protein CATSRDYTDTQYF.

The chain couples TRBV7-7 to TRBJ2-5; 14 bases line up with TRBD2. The trim removed 5 bases at V and 2 bases at J, leaving 4 bases unmatched. CDR3 length: 16 amino acids. The germline CDR1 and CDR2 sequences are SSHAT and FNYEAQ (reference sequence). This CDR3 is CASSQGLAGEQETQYF. CDR3 DNA: TGTGCCAGCAGCCAGGGACTAGCGGGGGAGCAAGAGACCCAGTACTTC.

This chain links TRBV12-3 or TRBV12-4 with TRBJ2-7; D gene unclear. The V end was cut by 10 bases, the J end by 3 bases, with 16 bases between. This CDR3 comprises 13 residues. The CDR3 reads CAIRTKGDYEQYF. The CDR3 region has the DNA TGTGCCATTCGAACTAAGGGCGACTACGAGCAGTACTTC.

The CDR3 DNA reads TGTGCCAGCAGCGTAGTGGGGGAGTCAATGAACACTGAAGCTTTCTTT. As protein: CASSVVGESMNTEAFF. The V call is TRBV9, the J call TRBJ1-1; perhaps TRBD1 as D (5 bases). This CDR3 is built from 16 residues. Germline V lookup: CDR1 SGDLS, CDR2 YYNGEE. The V end lost 0 bases, the J end lost 0 bases, and 12 bases lay between the germline ends.

The chain joins TRBV21-1 to TRBJ1-2. TRBV21-1 is a pseudogene locus. CDR3 length: 14 amino acids. Written as DNA, the CDR3 is TGTGCCAGCAGCAAAGTTGGGAGAGGGTACGGCTACACCTTC. It is translated as CASSKVGRGYGYTF.

The V call is TRBV7-3, the J call TRBJ2-1; 12 bases are shared with TRBD2. Germline CDR1 SGHTA, CDR2 FQGTGA. The ends lost 5 bases at V and 2 bases at J; junction bases unmatched: 7. The CDR3 length is 17 residues. For the CDR3, the DNA is TGTGCCAGCAGCCCCCGGACTAGCGGGGAGACCTACAATGAGCAGTTCTTC. It yields the protein CASSPRTSGETYNEQFF.

This clone was observed once. The CDR3 DNA sequence: TGCGCCAGCAGCCAGTCCCACGGGATAAGCAACGAGCAGTACTTC. Translating it yields CASSQSHGISNEQYF. The V call is TRBV5-1, the J call TRBJ2-7, with a weak D call TRBD2 (5 bases). Trimming took off 4 bases at V and 5 bases at J, with 19 bases between the two ends. This CDR3 region has 15 residues. Germline CDR1 and CDR2: SGHRS and YFSETQ.

The table lists this clone with a few counts. This chain joins TRBV2 and TRBJ1-1; D might be TRBD1 (6 bases). The CDR3 is made up of 14 amino acids. Germline V lookup: CDR1 SNHLY, CDR2 FYNNEI. V was trimmed by 6 bases and J by 5 bases, leaving 16 bases between them. The CDR3, as DNA: TGTGCCAGCAGGGTCGACAGGTGGGGGACTGAAGCTTTCTTT. Protein sequence: CASRVDRWGTEAFF.

This chain uses TRBV13 with TRBJ2-3; 8 nucleotides line up with TRBD1. V trimming: 4 bases; J trimming: 0 bases; junction bases outside the gene matches: 6. Per germline, CDR1 PRHDT and CDR2 FYEKMQ (reference sequence). The CDR3 spans 16 residues. CDR3 region: CASSSRRQGSTDTQYF. CDR3 DNA sequence: TGTGCCAGCAGCTCCCGGAGACAGGGGAGCACAGATACGCAGTATTTT.

CDR3 protein: CASSWGQGGTGELFF. The CDR3 DNA reads TGCGCCAGCAGCTGGGGACAGGGTGGAACCGGGGAGCTGTTTTTT. This rearrangement joins TRBV5-1 to TRBJ2-2; 9 bases agree with TRBD1. The germline V gene has CDR1 SGHRS and CDR2 YFSETQ. CDR3 length equals 15 residues. V shed 3 bases, J shed 5 bases, and the junction held 5 bases outside the gene matches.

The V call is TRBV2, the J call TRBJ1-1, with 9 bases fitting TRBD1. CDR3 length: 13 amino acids. V was pared by 6 bases and J by 1 base, with 0 bases of the junction left unmatched. Germline lookup yields CDR1 SNHLY and CDR2 FYNNEI. The CDR3 DNA is TGTGCCAGCAGGGACAGGGGGAACACTGAAGCTTTCTTT. This codes for CASRDRGNTEAFF.

The chain recombines TRBV5-1 with TRBJ1-1; a weak D match, TRBD1 (5 bases). Germline V CDR1 and CDR2: SGHRS, YFSETQ. The CDR3 spans 14 residues. Trimming took 1 base from V and 2 from J, leaving 9 bases between them. The CDR3 here is CASSLLWGNTEAFF. The CDR3 DNA is TGCGCCAGCAGCTTGTTATGGGGCAACACTGAAGCTTTCTTT.

The rearrangement links TRBV19 to TRBJ1-1; TRBD1 might be the D (5 bases). Trimming stripped 3 bases from V and 1 base from J, with 9 bases between. The CDR3 extends over 14 amino acids. CDR1 LNHDA and CDR2 SQIVND come from the germline V gene (reference sequence). CDR3: CASSIRAANTEAFF. The CDR3 DNA is TGTGCCAGTAGTATCAGGGCAGCGAACACTGAAGCTTTCTTT.

This clone was recorded only once. The genes are TRBV5-4 and TRBJ1-5, with D possibly matching TRBD1 (6 bases). V lost 4 bases, J lost 5 bases, and 19 bases lay in between. Germline V gene lookup returns CDR1 SGHNT and CDR2 YYREEE (reference sequence). The CDR3 spans 16 residues. Here the CDR3 reads CASSRDGGGIDQPQHF. In nucleotides, the CDR3 is TGTGCCAGCAGCCGGGACGGGGGCGGTATCGATCAGCCCCAGCATTTT.

The J gene is TRBJ2-7, the V gene TRBV24-1, with 9 bases fitting TRBD1. V gave up 2 bases and J gave up 3 bases; unmatched junction bases: 7. The CDR3 is made up of 16 amino acids. Germline lookup yields CDR1 KGHDR and CDR2 SFDVKD. CDR3 in DNA: TGTGCCACCAGTGATTACGGGACAGGGCCCCTCTACGAGCAGTACTTC. Translated: CATSDYGTGPLYEQYF.

This chain joins TRBV19 and TRBJ2-1, with 8 bases lining up with TRBD2. This CDR3 contains 16 residues. Germline trimming cut 2 bases from V and 4 bases from J; bases unmatched to any gene: 7. The V gene's germline CDR1 is LNHDA and CDR2 SQIVND (reference sequence). CDR3 nucleotide sequence: TGTGCCAGTAGTATATTCAGGACTAGCAGATACAATGAGCAGTTCTTC. Translating gives CASSIFRTSRYNEQFF.

The chain employs TRBV19 and TRBJ2-5; D perhaps matches TRBD2 (6 bases). Germline V gives CDR1 LNHDA, CDR2 SQIVND (reference sequence). The CDR3 totals 14 residues. The germline V and J ends were trimmed by 3 bases and 2 bases, with 10 bases remaining between them. The CDR3 nucleotides are TGTGCCAGTAGTATCCTCGCGGGGCAAGAGACCCAGTACTTC. It codes for CASSILAGQETQYF.

This chain links TRBV5-4 with TRBJ2-1; tentative D call: TRBD1 (5 bases). This CDR3 comprises 15 residues. The germline V and J ends were trimmed by 0 bases and 2 bases, with 9 bases remaining between them. CDR1 and CDR2 (germline): SGHNT, YYREEE (reference sequence). The CDR3 region has the DNA TGTGCCAGCAGCTTGGACAGGAGCCCCTACAATGAGCAGTTCTTC. This sequence encodes CASSLDRSPYNEQFF.

The chain recombines TRBV20-1 with TRBJ2-5; D ambiguous. The CDR3 has 11 residues. Per the germline V gene, CDR1 is DFQATT and CDR2 is SNEGSKA (reference sequence). V lost 3 bases to trimming and J lost 2 bases, with 4 bases between them. The CDR3 DNA follows: TGCAGTGCTAGTCTTCAAGAGACCCAGTACTTC. It translates to CSASLQETQYF.

The chain combines TRBV3-1 (or the pseudogene TRBV3-2) with TRBJ1-2, with a weak D call TRBD1 (5 bases). Per the germline V gene, CDR1 is LGHDT and CDR2 is YNNKEL (reference sequence). The V gene lost 4 bases and the J gene lost 0 bases, with 12 bases spanning the gap. The CDR3 is 15 residues long. The CDR3, as DNA: TGTGCCAGCAGCCTCGTTCTAGGGGCTAACTATGGCTACACCTTC. It translates to CASSLVLGANYGYTF.

For the CDR3, the DNA is TGCAGCGCCCCGAGGAACAGGGAGAACACTGAAGCTTTCTTT. Its protein is CSAPRNRENTEAFF. The chain couples TRBV29-1 to TRBJ1-1; a weak D match, TRBD1 (6 bases). CDR3 size: 14 residues. In germline, CDR1 is SQVTM, CDR2 ANQGSEA. Between the trimmed V and J ends, which lost 7 bases and 1 base, there was a span of 16 bases.

The CDR3 DNA sequence: TGTGCCAGCAGCTTAGGGGCAGGGCGGTACGAAAAACTGTTTTTT. Its protein product is CASSLGAGRYEKLFF. V and J are TRBV7-2 and TRBJ1-4; D is perhaps TRBD1 (5 bases). The CDR3 spans 15 residues. Trimming removed 1 base at V and 8 bases at J, with 14 bases between. CDR1 and CDR2 from the germline V gene are SGHTA and FQGNSA.